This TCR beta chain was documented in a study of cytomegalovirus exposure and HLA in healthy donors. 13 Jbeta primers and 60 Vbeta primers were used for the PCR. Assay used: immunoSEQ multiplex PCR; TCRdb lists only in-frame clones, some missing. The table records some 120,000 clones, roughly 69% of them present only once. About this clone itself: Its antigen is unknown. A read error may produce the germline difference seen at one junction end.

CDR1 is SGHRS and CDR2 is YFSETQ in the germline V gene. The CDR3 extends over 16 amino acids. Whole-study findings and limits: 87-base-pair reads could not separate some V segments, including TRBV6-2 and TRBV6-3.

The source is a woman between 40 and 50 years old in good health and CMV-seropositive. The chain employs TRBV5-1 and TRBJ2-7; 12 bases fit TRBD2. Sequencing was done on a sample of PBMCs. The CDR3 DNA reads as TGCGCCAGCAGCGGAAGGACTAGCGGGGATGGTGACGAGCGGTACTTC. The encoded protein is CASSGRTSGDGDERYF.